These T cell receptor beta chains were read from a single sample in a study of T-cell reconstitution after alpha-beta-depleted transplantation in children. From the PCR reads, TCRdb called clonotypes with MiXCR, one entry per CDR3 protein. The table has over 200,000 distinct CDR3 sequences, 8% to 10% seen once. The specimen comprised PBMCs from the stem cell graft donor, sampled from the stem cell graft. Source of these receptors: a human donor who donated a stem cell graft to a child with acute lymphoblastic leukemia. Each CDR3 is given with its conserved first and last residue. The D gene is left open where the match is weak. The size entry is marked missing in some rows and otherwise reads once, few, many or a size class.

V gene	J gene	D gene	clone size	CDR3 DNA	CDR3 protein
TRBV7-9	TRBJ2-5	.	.	TGTGCCAGCAGCCCAGATCCCGGACAGCCCTTCCAAGAGACCCAGTACTTC	CASSPDPGQPFQETQYF
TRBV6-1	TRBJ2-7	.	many	TGTGCCAGCAGGAACGGACAGATATACGAGCAGTACTTC	CASRNGQIYEQYF
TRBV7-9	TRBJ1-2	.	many	TGTGCCAGCAGCTCCCCCCCTCGGGCCCATGGCTACACCTTC	CASSSPPRAHGYTF
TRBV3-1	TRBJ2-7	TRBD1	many	TGTGCCAGCAGCCAATGGGACAGATCCTACGAGCAGTACTTC	CASSQWDRSYEQYF
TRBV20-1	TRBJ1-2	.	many	TGCAGTGCTACGACAGACTATGGCTACACCTTC	CSATTDYGYTF
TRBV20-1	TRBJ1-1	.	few	TGCAGTGCTAGAGATTGGGGGCCAGGTTTGAAGACTGAAGCTTTCTTT	CSARDWGPGLKTEAFF
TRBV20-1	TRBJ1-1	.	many	TGCAGTGCTAGCATACAGGGCACTGAAGCTTTCTTT	CSASIQGTEAFF
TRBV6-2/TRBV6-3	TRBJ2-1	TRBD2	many	TGTGCCAGCAGTTACAGGCTAGCGGGGGGGCGAGATGAGCAGTTCTTC	CASSYRLAGGRDEQFF
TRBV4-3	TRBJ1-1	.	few	TGCGCCAGCAGCCAAAAAACCGGGACACGCACTGAAGCTTTCTTT	CASSQKTGTRTEAFF
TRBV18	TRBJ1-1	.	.	TGTGCCAGCTCACGGCAGGGAGGGGACACTGAAGCTTTCTTT	CASSRQGGDTEAFF
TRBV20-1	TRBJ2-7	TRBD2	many	TGCAGTGCTTTCGAGACTAGCGGGGGGCTCTACGAGCAGTACTTC	CSAFETSGGLYEQYF
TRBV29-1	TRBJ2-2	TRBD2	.	TGCAGCGTGGCCCCCAGCGGGACGAATAGCGGGGAGCTGTTTTTT	CSVAPSGTNSGELFF
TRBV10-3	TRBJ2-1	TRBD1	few	TGTGCCATCACCGCCGGGACAGGGGTTGGGGGTGAGCAGTTCTTC	CAITAGTGVGGEQFF
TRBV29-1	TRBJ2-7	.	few	TGCAGCGCCCGGTCAAGTGCCTACGAGCAGTACTTC	CSARSSAYEQYF
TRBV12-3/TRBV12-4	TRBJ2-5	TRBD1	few	TGTGCCAGCAGTCCCCGGGACAGGGATCAAGAGACCCAGTACTTC	CASSPRDRDQETQYF
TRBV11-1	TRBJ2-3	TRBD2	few	TGTGCCAGCAGCGTAAGGATTGGGACTAGCGGGAAGACCACAGATACGCAGTATTTT	CASSVRIGTSGKTTDTQYF
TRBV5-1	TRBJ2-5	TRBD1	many	TGCGCCAGCAGCCTCGAGGGGGCCCAAGAGACCCAGTACTTC	CASSLEGAQETQYF
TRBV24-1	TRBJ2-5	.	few	TGTGCCACCAGTGGCGGACAAGAGACCCAGTACTTC	CATSGGQETQYF
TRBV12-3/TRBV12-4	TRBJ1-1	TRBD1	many	TGTGCCAGCAGCGTGGACAGGCAAAACTGGGCTGAAGCTTTCTTT	CASSVDRQNWAEAFF
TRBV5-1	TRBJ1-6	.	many	TGCGCCAGCAGCCTGGGACACGAGGGTTCATCCCTCCACTTT	CASSLGHEGSSLHF
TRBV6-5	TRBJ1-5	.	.	TGTGTCAGCAGTTACTTATCTTCTAATCAGCCCCAGCATTTT	CVSSYLSSNQPQHF
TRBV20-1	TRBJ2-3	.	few	TGCAGTGGCGATTTCACAGATACGCAGTATTTT	CSGDFTDTQYF
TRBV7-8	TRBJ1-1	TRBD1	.	TGTGCCAGCAGCGTAAAGGACAGGATGAACACTGAAGCTTTCTTT	CASSVKDRMNTEAFF
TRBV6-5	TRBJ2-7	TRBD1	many	TGTGCCAGCAGGCGTGACAGGGACCACGAGCAGTACTTC	CASRRDRDHEQYF